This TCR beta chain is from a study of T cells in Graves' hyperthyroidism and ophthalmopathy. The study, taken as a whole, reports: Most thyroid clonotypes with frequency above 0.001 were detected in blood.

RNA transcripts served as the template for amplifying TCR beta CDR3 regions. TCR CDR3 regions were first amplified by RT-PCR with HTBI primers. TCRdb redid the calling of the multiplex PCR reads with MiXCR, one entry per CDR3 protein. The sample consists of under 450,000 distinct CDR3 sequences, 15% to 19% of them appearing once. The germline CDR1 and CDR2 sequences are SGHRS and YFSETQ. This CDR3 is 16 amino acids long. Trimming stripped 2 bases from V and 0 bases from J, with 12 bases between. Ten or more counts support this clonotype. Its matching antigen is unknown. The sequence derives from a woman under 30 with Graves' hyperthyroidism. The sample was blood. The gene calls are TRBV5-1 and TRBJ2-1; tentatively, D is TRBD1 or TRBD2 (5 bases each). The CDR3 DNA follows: TGCGCCAGCAGCTTAGGGACGGTAAGCTCCTACAATGAGCAGTTCTTC. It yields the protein CASSLGTVSSYNEQFF. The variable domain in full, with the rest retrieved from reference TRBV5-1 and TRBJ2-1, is KAGVTQTPRYLIKTRGQQVTLSCSPISGHRSVSWYQQTPGQGLQFLFEYFSETQRNKGNFPGRFSGRQFSNSRSEMNVSTLELGDSALYLCASSLGTVSSYNEQFFGPGTRLTVL.